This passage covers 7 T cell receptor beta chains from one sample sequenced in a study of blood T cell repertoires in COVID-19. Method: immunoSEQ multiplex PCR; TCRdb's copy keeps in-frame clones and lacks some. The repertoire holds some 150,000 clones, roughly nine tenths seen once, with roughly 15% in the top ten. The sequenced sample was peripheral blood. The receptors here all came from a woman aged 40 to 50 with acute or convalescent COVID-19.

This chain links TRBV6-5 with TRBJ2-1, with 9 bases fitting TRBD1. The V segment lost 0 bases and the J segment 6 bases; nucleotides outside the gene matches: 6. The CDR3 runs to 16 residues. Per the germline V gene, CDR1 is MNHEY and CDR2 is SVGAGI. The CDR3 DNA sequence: TGTGCCAGCAGTTACTCGGGACAGGGTGTTGGCAATGAGCAGTTCTTC. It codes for CASSYSGQGVGNEQFF.

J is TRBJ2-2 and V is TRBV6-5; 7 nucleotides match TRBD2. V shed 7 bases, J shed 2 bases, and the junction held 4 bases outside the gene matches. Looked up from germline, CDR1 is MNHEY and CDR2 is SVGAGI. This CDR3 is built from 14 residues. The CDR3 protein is CASKGGSNTGELFF. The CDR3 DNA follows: TGTGCCAGCAAGGGAGGGAGTAACACCGGGGAGCTGTTTTTT.

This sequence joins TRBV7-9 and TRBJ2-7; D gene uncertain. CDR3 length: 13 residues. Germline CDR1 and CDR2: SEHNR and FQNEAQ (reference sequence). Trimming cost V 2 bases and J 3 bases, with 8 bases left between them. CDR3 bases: TGTGCCAGCAGCTTAAACAATGACTACGAGCAGTACTTC. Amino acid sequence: CASSLNNDYEQYF.

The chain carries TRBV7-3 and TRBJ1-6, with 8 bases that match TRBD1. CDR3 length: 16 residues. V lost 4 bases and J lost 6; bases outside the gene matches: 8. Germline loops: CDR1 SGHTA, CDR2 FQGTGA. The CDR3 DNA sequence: TGTGCCAGCAGCTCCTCCCCAGGACAGGGTAATTCACCCCTCCACTTT. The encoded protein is CASSSSPGQGNSPLHF.

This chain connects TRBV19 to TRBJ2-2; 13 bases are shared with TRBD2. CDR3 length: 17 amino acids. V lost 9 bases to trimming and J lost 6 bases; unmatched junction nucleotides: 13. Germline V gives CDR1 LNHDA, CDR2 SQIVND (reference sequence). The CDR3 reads CASSGTSGVFWAGELFF. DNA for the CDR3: TGTGCCAGCTCCGGGACTAGCGGGGTCTTTTGGGCCGGGGAGCTGTTTTTT.

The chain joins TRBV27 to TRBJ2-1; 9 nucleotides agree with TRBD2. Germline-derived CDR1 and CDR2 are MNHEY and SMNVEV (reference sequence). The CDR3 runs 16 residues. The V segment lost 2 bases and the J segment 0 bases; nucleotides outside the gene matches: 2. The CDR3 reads CASSLGLANSYNEQFF. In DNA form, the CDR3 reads TGTGCCAGCAGTTTAGGACTAGCGAACTCCTACAATGAGCAGTTCTTC.

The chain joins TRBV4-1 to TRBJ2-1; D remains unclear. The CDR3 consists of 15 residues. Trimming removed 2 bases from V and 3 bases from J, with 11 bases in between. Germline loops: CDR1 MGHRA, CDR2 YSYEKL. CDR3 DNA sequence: TGCGCCAGCAGCCAACCGGTTTTAATCTACAATGAGCAGTTCTTC. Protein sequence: CASSQPVLIYNEQFF.